This T cell receptor beta chain was captured in a study of tumor and adjacent non-tumor tissue in lung cancer listed by TCRdb under 2018. The study in broad terms: Of the cohort, about a dozen patients had adenocarcinoma, 2 had squamous cell carcinoma and 1 had small cell lung cancer. Among the approximately 15 patients, ages ranged from roughly 31 to 85 years, roughly 10 were men and 5 were women, and disease was TNM stage I to III. Sequencing produced 130 million or so productive TCRbeta reads in total, an average of about 4.17 million reads per sample. TCRbeta CDR3 sequencing was performed on around 30 paired specimens, with one tumor sample and one normal lung sample collected per patient. Bulk TCRbeta repertoires were compared between lung tumor tissue and matched distant non-tumor lung tissue obtained from about 16 lung cancer patients.

RNA was isolated from bulk, unsorted tissue, and RNA quality was assessed with a NanoDrop ND-1000 and an Agilent 2100. The normal lung samples consisted of distant non-tumor tissue collected more than 3 cm from the tumor edge. All donors had newly diagnosed lung cancer, had not received prior chemotherapy, and were admitted for thoracic surgery in China between August and November 2014. Patients with previous radiotherapy or chemotherapy, or with another concurrent cancer, were excluded from the study. Surgical tissue pieces of about 1-2.3 cm3 were preserved in RNAlater solution and were kept at -80 degrees C until use. The library was prepared using multiplex PCR. Sequencing relied on an Illumina HiSeq 2500. TCRbeta libraries were constructed through three rounds of nested PCR with primers (Table S4) according to protocols adapted from ARM-PCR. Before sequencing, PCR products in the 200-500 bp range were cut out of the gel and cleaned up using the QIAquick gel extraction kit. Turning to the authors' computational methods: Trimmomatic was used to clean the reads, FLASH was used to merge the reads into complete CDR3 sequences, and MiTCR was used to assign the reads to V(D)J germline segments. VDJtools was used to compute clonal diversity as the inverse Simpson's index. In-frame sequences without a premature stop codon were defined as productive reads. Through fastp at Q25 and MiXCR, TCRdb rebuilt clones from the public reads, retaining in-frame beta chains. Each CDR3 protein appears once, grouped with its most common genes and DNA. These V and J calls are TCRdb output, not the study's own analysis. This sample is represented by approximately 77,000 distinct CDR3 sequences; 80% to 90% of them were singletons. The ten largest clones add up to about 51% of the sample.

With respect to this clonotype: There is no known antigen for this receptor. A junction boundary mismatches the germline segment, possibly from a read error.

The CDR3 starts with the cysteine, ends with the phenylalanine, and has 15 residues. The DNA shown is the 45-base CDR3, in frame from base 1. According to the germline V gene, CDR1 reads SGHNT and CDR2 reads YENEEA. The study at large found these results: The cohort had only about 14 patients, and the authors noted that larger samples and more detailed clinical data are needed. Tumor tissue showed significantly greater TCR diversity (inverse Simpson) than normal lung tissue (roughly 430 vs 170, P = 0.0075, Mann-Whitney U test). Because peripheral blood was not sequenced, the blood TCRbeta repertoires of the lung cancer patients in the study went unexamined. A significantly larger cumulative share of the repertoire was made up by the top 100 clones in normal lung than in tumor tissue. The methods do not name the sequencing platform or mention unique molecular identifiers. TCR diversity was significantly higher in younger patients, and greater tumor TCR diversity was associated with shorter overall survival and shorter disease-free survival.

The sequence derives from a man aged 60 to 75 with non-small cell lung cancer. The specimen was distant non-tumor lung tissue. The rearranged segments are TRBV11-3 and TRBJ2-7; the D gene lacks a confident call. For the CDR3, the sequence is CASSYRSGLTYEQYF. The DNA reads as follows: TGTGCCAGTAGCTATCGGTCTGGATTAACCTATGAGCAGTACTTC.